These 23 T cell receptor beta chains were all obtained from the same sample, sequenced in a study of regulatory T cells in long-lasting Graves disease. Through Arm-PCR of CDR3 regions and iRepertoire HTBI primers, TCR beta libraries were built. TCRdb reprocessed the multiplex PCR reads with MiXCR, giving one entry per CDR3 protein. The sample carries some 280,000 distinct CDR3 sequences, more than 20% recorded once. Time point noted: persistent/refractory GD, antithyroid drugs over 5 years with positive TRAb. Preparation of the TCR library used RNA extracted from PBMCs. Sequencing used peripheral blood mononuclear cells (PBMCs), obtained when the disease was refractory, from a patient treated with antithyroid drugs. These receptor sequences come from a female donor with Graves disease.

This clonotype showed up just a few times. The chain carries TRBV6-1 and TRBJ2-2, with D unclear. The CDR3 loop spans 14 amino acids. V gave up 6 bases and J gave up 3 bases, with 11 bases separating them. CDR1 is MNHNS, CDR2 SASEGT, per germline. Here the CDR3 DNA reads TGTGCCAGCAGCCAGTTACCGGACACCGGGGAGCTGTTTTTT. Amino acid sequence: CASSQLPDTGELFF.

The gene calls are TRBV19 and TRBJ1-4, with 7 bases matching TRBD1. Germline values: CDR1 LNHDA, CDR2 SQIVND (reference sequence). V trimming: 3 bases; J trimming: 6 bases; junction bases outside the gene matches: 4. The CDR3 runs to 14 residues. The CDR3 is CASSIRDRDEKLFF. The DNA of the CDR3 is TGTGCCAGTAGTATCCGGGACAGAGATGAAAAACTGTTTTTT.

The sample holds many counts of this clonotype. The rearrangement uses TRBV7-2 and TRBJ1-1; possibly TRBD1 for D (5 bases). This CDR3 contains 15 residues. V lost 5 bases and J 11 bases, leaving 24 bases between the germline ends. Germline V lookup: CDR1 SGHTA, CDR2 FQGNSA. DNA for the CDR3: TGTGCCAGCAGCGCACGGGGCGGGCGAATTCAGCCTGCTTTCTTT. This codes for CASSARGGRIQPAFF. The full variable domain, rest sourced from reference TRBV7-2 and TRBJ1-1, is GAGVSQSPSNKVTEKGKDVELRCDPISGHTALYWYRQSLGQGLEFLIYFQGNSAPDKSGLPSDRFSAERTGGSVSTLTIQRTQQEDSAVYLCASSARGGRIQPAFFGQGTRLTVV.

The rearrangement joins TRBV20-1 to TRBJ1-5, with TRBD1 matching over 9 bases. Germline values: CDR1 DFQATT, CDR2 SNEGSKA (reference sequence). The CDR3 runs to 14 residues. Trimming at V came to 6 bases and at J to 3 bases, leaving 6 bases not matched to a gene. In DNA, the CDR3 is TGCAGTGCGAGGACAGGGGCCTTCAATCAGCCCCAGCATTTT. It is translated as CSARTGAFNQPQHF.

About this clonotype: One junction end disagrees with the germline gene, perhaps due to a read error. The chain has TRBV20-1 and TRBJ2-7; D gene unclear. Germline CDR1 DFQATT, CDR2 SNEGSKA (reference sequence). The CDR3 is made up of 15 amino acids. The CDR3 loop reads CSAGPNSRIVYGQYF. Written as DNA, the CDR3 is TGCAGTGCCGGCCCAAATAGCAGGATCGTCTACGGGCAGTACTTC.

V and J are TRBV7-9 and TRBJ2-1; tentatively, D is TRBD2 (7 bases). CDR3 length: 18 residues. The germline V gene has CDR1 SEHNR and CDR2 FQNEAQ (reference sequence). V lost 0 bases, J lost 4 bases, and 19 bases lay in between. The DNA for the CDR3 is TGTGCCAGCAGCTTAGCGAGACGGGGGGCTGGCGGTTACAATGAGCAGTTCTTC. Translated: CASSLARRGAGGYNEQFF.

The chain couples TRBV7-2 to TRBJ2-5; D is ambiguous. The CDR3 length is 14 residues. Trimming left V 4 bases short and J 5 bases short, with 14 bases between. Germline assignment: CDR1 SGHTA and CDR2 FQGNSA. CDR3 amino acids: CASSSPPPRETQYF. CDR3 nucleotide sequence: TGTGCCAGCAGCTCCCCTCCCCCCCGGGAGACCCAGTACTTC.

This clonotype was seen repeatedly, ten times or more. The chain uses TRBV27 and TRBJ2-5; D is tentatively TRBD1 or TRBD2 (5 bases each). Germline V lookup: CDR1 MNHEY, CDR2 SMNVEV (reference sequence). The CDR3 totals 14 residues. Trimming left V 0 bases short and J 5 bases short, with 10 bases between. This chain's CDR3 is CASSLSRGRETQYF. The DNA of the CDR3 is TGTGCCAGCAGTTTATCGAGGGGAAGGGAGACCCAGTACTTC.

This clonotype has just one count. The V and J genes are TRBV19 and TRBJ2-1, with TRBD1 identical over 7 bases. J was trimmed by 4 bases and V by 3 bases; bases with no gene match: 9. Germline V lookup: CDR1 LNHDA, CDR2 SQIVND (reference sequence). The CDR3 is made up of 16 amino acids. CDR3 residues: CASSITGDPFYNEQFF. The CDR3 DNA is TGTGCCAGTAGTATCACAGGGGACCCATTTTACAATGAGCAGTTCTTC. The full variable domain, rest sourced from reference TRBV19 and TRBJ2-1, is DGGITQSPKYLFRKEGQNVTLSCEQNLNHDAMYWYRQDPGQGLRLIYYSQIVNDFQKGDIAEGYSVSREKKESFPLTVTSAQKNPTAFYLCASSITGDPFYNEQFFGPGTRLTVL.

In this sample, this clonotype turned up a few times. The chain employs TRBV19 and TRBJ1-1, with 11 positions matching TRBD1. Germline V gene sequence: CDR1 LNHDA, CDR2 SQIVND (reference sequence). This CDR3 region has 14 residues. J was trimmed by 7 bases and V by 5 bases; bases with no gene match: 6. This CDR3 reads CASSRGQGVVEAFF. CDR3 DNA: TGTGCCAGTAGTCGGGGACAGGGGGTTGTTGAAGCTTTCTTT. Based on the CDR3 plus reference TRBV19 and TRBJ1-1, the full variable domain is DGGITQSPKYLFRKEGQNVTLSCEQNLNHDAMYWYRQDPGQGLRLIYYSQIVNDFQKGDIAEGYSVSREKKESFPLTVTSAQKNPTAFYLCASSRGQGVVEAFFGQGTRLTVV.

V usage is TRBV6-1 and J usage is TRBJ2-1; no clear D. Trimming cost V 5 bases and J 0 bases, with 14 bases left between them. There are 16 residues in the CDR3. Looked up from germline, CDR1 is MNHNS and CDR2 is SASEGT. The CDR3 region has the DNA TGTGCCAGCAGTAGAGAACAGCCTAGCTCCTACAATGAGCAGTTCTTC. This sequence encodes CASSREQPSSYNEQFF.

This clonotype appeared a few times. This chain connects TRBV19 to TRBJ2-7; D is unresolved. The CDR3 length is 12 residues. CDR1 and CDR2 (germline): LNHDA, SQIVND (reference sequence). V was cut by 4 bases and J by 5 bases, with 9 bases left in between. The CDR3 DNA reads TGTGCCAGTAGTAATGACCTAAACGAGCAGTACTTC. Residues: CASSNDLNEQYF.

This clonotype was observed many times. The chain uses TRBV7-2 and TRBJ1-5; D not resolved. Germline values: CDR1 SGHTA, CDR2 FQGNSA. The CDR3 runs 13 residues. V gave up 4 bases and J gave up 3 bases, with 7 bases separating them. The CDR3 DNA reads TGTGCCAGCAGCTCTGGGCCCAATCAGCCCCAGCATTTT. It codes for CASSSGPNQPQHF.

This clonotype appeared a few times. The V and J genes are TRBV7-8 and TRBJ2-3; 9 nucleotides agree with TRBD2. J gave up 9 bases and V 5 bases, and 12 bases lay outside the gene matches. There are 15 residues in the CDR3. Germline values: CDR1 SGHVS, CDR2 FQNEAQ. CDR3 sequence: CASSAGTSPAETQYF. CDR3 nucleotide sequence: TGTGCCAGCAGCGCGGGGACTAGCCCCGCTGAGACGCAGTATTTT.

There are many counts of this clonotype. J is TRBJ1-1 and V is TRBV12-3 or TRBV12-4; D unclear. The CDR3 totals 13 residues. Trimming removed 6 bases at V and 0 bases at J, with 8 bases between. CDR3 amino acids: CASSLSLNTEAFF. The CDR3 nucleotides are TGTGCCAGCAGCCTAAGCCTGAACACTGAAGCTTTCTTT.

This clonotype occurred once. The V and J genes are TRBV6-2 or TRBV6-3 and TRBJ2-1; 14 bases are shared with TRBD2. CDR1 is MNHEY, CDR2 SVGEGT, per germline. Unmatched junction bases numbered 7, after V lost 10 bases and J lost 8 bases. The CDR3 runs to 14 residues. The CDR3: CATSTSGRVHEQFF. DNA for the CDR3: TGTGCCACCTCGACTAGCGGGAGGGTCCATGAGCAGTTCTTC.

This clonotype has just a few counts. The CDR3 loop reads CASSLAERADQYF. CDR3 in DNA: TGTGCCAGCAGCTTAGCGGAAAGGGCAGACCAGTACTTC. The V call is TRBV7-2, the J call TRBJ2-5; D remains unclear. Germline V CDR1 and CDR2: SGHTA, FQGNSA. Trimming shortened V by 0 bases and J by 10 bases, and 12 bases separated the two germline ends. The CDR3 covers 13 residues.

The chain is built from TRBV7-2 and TRBJ2-1, with 10 bases fitting TRBD2. This CDR3 comprises 15 residues. Trimming removed 3 bases from V and 7 bases from J; junction bases left unmatched: 6. Per the germline V gene, CDR1 is SGHTA and CDR2 is FQGNSA. CDR3 DNA sequence: TGTGCCAGCAGCTTCCTAGCGGGAGAGATGAATGAGCAGTTCTTC. Translated: CASSFLAGEMNEQFF.

This clonotype was counted at least ten times. The rearrangement uses TRBV12-3 or TRBV12-4 and TRBJ2-2, with D possibly being TRBD1 (6 bases). Trimming pared 7 bases from V and 6 bases from J, leaving 9 bases between. This CDR3 contains 12 residues. The CDR3 sequence: CASIDRPGELFF. The CDR3 DNA reads TGTGCCAGCATCGACAGGCCCGGGGAGCTGTTTTTT.

This chain joins TRBV20-1 and TRBJ2-7; D is unresolved. The CDR3 is 12 residues long. Trimming took 3 bases from V and 4 from J, leaving 10 bases between them. In germline, CDR1 is DFQATT, CDR2 SNEGSKA (reference sequence). The CDR3, as DNA: TGCAGTGCTAGTGCACGGCTTTACGAGCAGTACTTC. Protein: CSASARLYEQYF.

The CDR3 sequence: CASSFRDTGELFF. The CDR3 bases are TGTGCCAGCAGTTTCAGGGACACCGGGGAGCTGTTTTTT. The rearrangement uses TRBV12-3 or TRBV12-4 and TRBJ2-2, with a possible D match to TRBD1 (5 bases). The V end was cut by 3 bases, the J end by 3 bases, with 5 bases between. The CDR3 is made up of 13 amino acids.

This clonotype was counted many times. V usage is TRBV20-1 and J usage is TRBJ2-5, with 12 positions matching TRBD2. This CDR3 region has 16 residues. CDR1 DFQATT and CDR2 SNEGSKA come from the germline V gene (reference sequence). With V trimmed by 3 bases and J by 0 bases, 5 bases remained unmatched. The DNA of the CDR3 is TGCAGTGCTAGCGGACTAGCGGGATTTTACCAAGAGACCCAGTACTTC. This translates into CSASGLAGFYQETQYF.

In regard to this clonotype: Mismatch with germline at one junction end may stem from a read error. V usage is TRBV12-3 or TRBV12-4 and J usage is TRBJ2-1, with 7 positions matching TRBD2. The CDR3 covers 15 residues. The CDR3 DNA reads TGTGCCAGCAGTCTAGCGGACTTCGGATACAATGAGCAGTTCTTC. Residues: CASSLADFGYNEQFF.